These 18 T cell receptor beta chains originate from one sample sequenced in a study of T cell responses to AZD1222 COVID-19 vaccine. Clones were sequenced by immunoSEQ multiplex PCR, and TCRdb holds only the in-frame ones, with some missing. Of 120,000 to 150,000 clones in the sample, about 93% are singletons; the top ten hold around 5%. The sequences come from peripheral blood, collected on day 0 of AZD1222 vaccination. These receptors were collected from an adult in good health.

This chain connects TRBV3-1 (or the pseudogene TRBV3-2) to TRBJ2-2, with a weak D call TRBD2 (6 bases). The germline V gene has CDR1 LGHDT and CDR2 YNNKEL (reference sequence). V lost 1 base and J 2 bases, leaving 8 bases between the germline ends. This CDR3 is built from 15 residues. The CDR3 region has the DNA TGTGCCAGCAGCCAAGGGAGGGGAAACACCGGGGAGCTGTTTTTT. Translation: CASSQGRGNTGELFF.

J is TRBJ1-1 and V is TRBV9, with D perhaps matching TRBD1 (5 bases). Germline V lookup: CDR1 SGDLS, CDR2 YYNGEE. This CDR3 is built from 15 residues. The V end lost 3 bases, the J end lost 4 bases, and 16 bases lay between the germline ends. CDR3 DNA: TGTGCCAGCAGCGCCGGAACCTGGGGGGGCACTGAAGCTTTCTTT. Translated: CASSAGTWGGTEAFF.

The CDR3 spells CASSPRRDSSSYEQYF. The CDR3 bases are TGTGCCAGCAGCCCTAGGCGGGACTCAAGCTCCTACGAGCAGTACTTC. The chain uses TRBV5-4 and TRBJ2-7; D is perhaps TRBD2 (6 bases). Trimming left V 4 bases short and J 0 bases short, with 17 bases between. Germline CDR1 reads SGHNT; CDR2 reads YYREEE (reference sequence). The CDR3 totals 16 residues.

The chain couples TRBV5-1 to TRBJ2-2; weak D call: TRBD2 (6 bases). CDR3 length equals 15 residues. Trimming stripped 6 bases from V and 0 bases from J, with 12 bases between. Germline CDR1 SGHRS, CDR2 YFSETQ. CDR3 sequence reads: CASTPGGANTGELFF. CDR3 coding DNA: TGCGCCAGCACCCCAGGCGGGGCGAACACCGGGGAGCTGTTTTTT.

On this clone itself: The junction departs from the called germline gene at one end, perhaps through a read error. V usage is TRBV2 and J usage is TRBJ2-1; D is perhaps TRBD1 (5 bases). This CDR3 region has 14 residues. The germline V gene has CDR1 SNHLY and CDR2 FYNNEI. Here the CDR3 reads CASSEGALVGEQFF. As DNA, the CDR3 is TGTGCCAGCAGCGAAGGGGCCCTCGTCGGTGAGCAGTTCTTC.

This chain joins TRBV9 and TRBJ2-1, with TRBD2 matching 8 bases. The CDR3 is 14 residues long. Trimming took 6 bases from V and 4 from J; bases not matched to a gene: 6. Germline V gene data show CDR1 as SGDLS and CDR2 as YYNGEE. For the CDR3, the DNA is TGTGCCAGCACAGCGGGGGACCCTTACAATGAGCAGTTCTTC. This gives the protein CASTAGDPYNEQFF. The whole variable domain, remainder taken from reference TRBV9 and TRBJ2-1, is DSGVTQTPKHLITATGQRVTLRCSPRSGDLSVYWYQQSLDQGLQFLIQYYNGEERAKGNILERFSAQQFPDLHSELNLSSLELGDSALYFCASTAGDPYNEQFFGPGTRLTVL.

The CDR3 nucleotides read TGCGCCAGCCGGACACAGTCTAGCACAGATACGCAGTATTTT. Its protein is CASRTQSSTDTQYF. V gene TRBV5-1 combines with J gene TRBJ2-3; TRBD1 might be the D (5 bases). The CDR3 spans 14 residues. The germline V gene has CDR1 SGHRS and CDR2 YFSETQ. V was shortened by 7 bases and J by 0 bases, with 12 bases between the two germline ends. Combining the CDR3 with reference TRBV5-1 and TRBJ2-3 gives the whole variable domain KAGVTQTPRYLIKTRGQQVTLSCSPISGHRSVSWYQQTPGQGLQFLFEYFSETQRNKGNFPGRFSGRQFSNSRSEMNVSTLELGDSALYLCASRTQSSTDTQYFGPGTRLTVL.

The chain is built from TRBV6-6 and TRBJ2-7; 9 bases match TRBD2. With V trimmed by 6 bases and J by 2 bases, 11 bases remained unmatched. CDR1 is MNHNY and CDR2 is SVGAGI in the germline V gene (reference sequence). This CDR3 region has 16 residues. CDR3: CASSQSIAGVTYEQYF. The CDR3 DNA reads TGTGCCAGCAGCCAATCTATAGCGGGGGTTACCTACGAGCAGTACTTC.

The chain employs TRBV6-5 and TRBJ2-2; D perhaps matches TRBD1 (5 bases). CDR1 is MNHEY and CDR2 is SVGAGI in the germline V gene. V lost 6 bases, J lost 5 bases, and 16 bases lay in between. The CDR3 is 15 residues long. DNA of the CDR3: TGTGCCAGCAGCGCCATAGGGCCAGGGACCGGGGAGCTGTTTTTT. Translated, it gives CASSAIGPGTGELFF.

CDR3 protein: CASSQQQGIQETQYF. CDR3 nucleotide sequence: TGCGCCAGCAGCCAACAACAGGGGATCCAAGAGACCCAGTACTTC. The gene calls are TRBV4-3 and TRBJ2-5; TRBD1 agrees at 7 bases. CDR1 is LGHNA and CDR2 is YSLEER in the germline V gene. Losses at the gene ends were 2 bases for V and 1 base for J; bases not matched to a gene: 4. The CDR3 covers 15 residues.

This clone has only one observation. The J gene is TRBJ2-1, the V gene TRBV28; 13 bases agree with TRBD2. Germline V lookup: CDR1 MDHEN, CDR2 SYDVKM. CDR3 length equals 14 residues. J gave up 8 bases and V 6 bases, and 4 bases lay outside the gene matches. CDR3 nucleotides: TGTGCCAGCAGCATAGGACTAGCGGGAGATGAGCAGTTCTTC. Its translation is CASSIGLAGDEQFF.

The V and J genes are TRBV29-1 and TRBJ1-4; D might be TRBD1 (5 bases). Germline-derived CDR1 and CDR2 are SQVTM and ANQGSEA. The length of the CDR3 is 14 residues. CDR3 residues: CSGRGASTNEKLFF. The CDR3 region has the DNA TGCAGTGGGCGTGGGGCTTCAACTAATGAAAAACTGTTTTTT.

The V and J genes are TRBV28 and TRBJ1-3; D perhaps matches TRBD1 (5 bases). The CDR3 runs to 15 residues. The germline V gene encodes CDR1 MDHEN and CDR2 SYDVKM. Trimming removed 7 bases from V and 0 bases from J, with 13 bases in between. CDR3 sequence (DNA): TGTGCCAGCACCCAAGTGGGGGGCTCTGGAAACACCATATATTTT. Amino acids: CASTQVGGSGNTIYF.

This chain joins TRBV15 and TRBJ2-7; D is possibly TRBD2 (6 bases). This CDR3 is built from 15 residues. The ends were cut back, 3 bases at V and 2 bases at J, with 14 bases in the middle. Germline loops: CDR1 LNHNV, CDR2 YYDKDF (reference sequence). The CDR3 loop is CATSSSLGGTYEQYF. The CDR3 region has the DNA TGTGCCACCAGCAGTAGTCTGGGGGGAACCTACGAGCAGTACTTC.

This chain links TRBV27 with TRBJ1-1; 9 bases fit TRBD1. Germline V gene lookup returns CDR1 MNHEY and CDR2 SMNVEV (reference sequence). The trim removed 8 bases at V and 1 base at J, leaving 5 bases unmatched. The CDR3 is made up of 14 amino acids. The CDR3 sequence: CASSEGQGNTEAFF. In nucleotides, the CDR3 is TGTGCCAGCTCGGAGGGACAGGGGAACACTGAAGCTTTCTTT.

This chain uses TRBV4-3 with TRBJ1-6; TRBD1 is a possible D gene (6 bases). Germline values: CDR1 LGHNA, CDR2 YSLEER. The CDR3 runs to 15 residues. V lost 3 bases to trimming and J lost 6 bases, with 12 bases between them. CDR3 region: CASSQWMGANSPLHF. The CDR3, as DNA: TGCGCCAGCAGCCAGTGGATGGGGGCTAATTCACCCCTCCACTTT.

The chain combines TRBV5-5 with TRBJ2-2, with 8 bases that match TRBD2. The V segment lost 6 bases and the J segment 3 bases; nucleotides outside the gene matches: 7. Looked up from germline, CDR1 is SGHKS and CDR2 is YYEKEE (reference sequence). The CDR3 contains 15 residues. CDR3 loop: CASTRTGGYTGELFF. The CDR3 DNA reads as TGTGCCAGCACCCGGACGGGGGGGTACACCGGGGAGCTGTTTTTT.

This chain uses TRBV4-2 with TRBJ2-7, with 8 bases fitting TRBD2. This CDR3 contains 15 residues. J gave up 5 bases and V 4 bases, and 10 bases lay outside the gene matches. CDR1 is LGHNA and CDR2 is YNFKEQ in the germline V gene. CDR3 in DNA: TGTGCCAGCAGCCCGGCGGGCGGGAGGCCCAACGAGCAGTACTTC. Protein: CASSPAGGRPNEQYF.